This entry lists 27 T cell receptor beta chains sequenced from one sample in a study of technical replicates of blood from a handful of donors. Profiled with immunoSEQ multiplex PCR; TCRdb holds only in-frame clones, not every one. The table shows about 73,000 clones, with about 92% occurring only once. The sequenced sample was T cells isolated from PBMCs. These receptors were obtained from a human donor in good health.

V usage is TRBV18 and J usage is TRBJ2-1; 12 bases fit TRBD2. Per germline, CDR1 KGHSH and CDR2 LQKENI. The V segment lost 6 bases and the J segment 4 bases; nucleotides outside the gene matches: 4. CDR3 size: 15 residues. CDR3 residues: CASSWTSGTYNEQFF. For the CDR3, the DNA is TGTGCCAGCTCGTGGACTAGCGGGACTTACAATGAGCAGTTCTTC.

This clone has a single count. The J gene is TRBJ2-1, the V gene TRBV5-4; D is uncertain. Per germline, CDR1 SGHNT and CDR2 YYREEE (reference sequence). The CDR3 covers 12 residues. Trimming shortened V by 3 bases and J by 7 bases, and 8 bases separated the two germline ends. For the CDR3, the DNA is TGTGCCAGCAGCTCCCTCGGGAATGAGCAGTTCTTC. It yields the protein CASSSLGNEQFF.

The V and J genes are TRBV5-8 and TRBJ1-5, with 9 bases that match TRBD1. Germline-derived CDR1 and CDR2 are SGHTS and YDEGEE. The length of the CDR3 is 14 residues. V lost 4 bases and J lost 5; bases outside the gene matches: 4. The CDR3 bases are TGTGCCAGCAGCACAGGGACAGGGCATCAGCCCCAGCATTTT. It codes for CASSTGTGHQPQHF.

This chain links TRBV14 with TRBJ2-7, with 10 bases identical to TRBD1. Losses at the gene ends were 3 bases for V and 3 bases for J; bases not matched to a gene: 5. The CDR3 extends over 15 amino acids. Germline-derived CDR1 and CDR2 are SGHDN and FVKESK. The CDR3 nucleotides read TGTGCCAGCAGCCATTGGGACAGGGGATACTACGAGCAGTACTTC. Its translation is CASSHWDRGYYEQYF.

V gene TRBV13 combines with J gene TRBJ2-3; D is perhaps TRBD1 (6 bases). CDR3 size: 16 residues. CDR1 is PRHDT, CDR2 FYEKMQ, per germline (reference sequence). Trimming took off 2 bases at V and 4 bases at J, with 16 bases between the two ends. The CDR3 sequence: CASSLNFGGPPDTQYF. The CDR3 coding sequence is TGTGCCAGCAGCTTAAACTTTGGGGGCCCCCCAGATACGCAGTATTTT.

This clone was found once. The rearrangement joins TRBV20-1 to TRBJ2-1; the D is unclear. CDR3 length: 11 amino acids. Germline lookup yields CDR1 DFQATT and CDR2 SNEGSKA (reference sequence). The V end lost 1 base, the J end lost 9 bases, and 7 bases lay between the germline ends. The CDR3 DNA sequence: TGCAGTGCTAGAGCGCGCATTGAGCAGTTCTTC. Residues: CSARARIEQFF.

This CDR3 is CASSPEDRGAPGNTIYF. CDR3 coding DNA: TGTGCCAGCAGTCCGGAGGACAGGGGAGCTCCCGGAAACACCATATATTTT. V gene TRBV27 combines with J gene TRBJ1-3, with TRBD1 matching 9 bases. Germline assignment: CDR1 MNHEY and CDR2 SMNVEV (reference sequence). The CDR3 is made up of 17 amino acids. V dropped 5 bases and J dropped 4; count of bases not matched to a gene: 12.

J is TRBJ1-2 and V is TRBV28; D is undetermined. Trimming left V 4 bases short and J 7 bases short, with 10 bases between. CDR1 and CDR2 (germline): MDHEN, SYDVKM. This CDR3 comprises 12 residues. The DNA for the CDR3 is TGTGCCAGCAGTTCCCTGGGAGGTGGCTACACCTTC. Amino acid sequence: CASSSLGGGYTF.

V and J are TRBV11-3 and TRBJ1-3, with D uncertain. CDR3 length equals 14 residues. The ends were cut back, 2 bases at V and 0 bases at J, with 5 bases in the middle. Looked up from germline, CDR1 is SGHNT and CDR2 is YENEEA. CDR3 region: CASSLPSSGNTIYF. Written as DNA, the CDR3 is TGTGCCAGCAGCTTACCGAGCTCTGGAAACACCATATATTTT.

The V and J genes are TRBV5-4 and TRBJ2-1, with TRBD2 as a possible D gene (6 bases). The germline V and J ends were trimmed by 5 bases and 0 bases, with 18 bases remaining between them. CDR3 length equals 17 residues. The germline V gene has CDR1 SGHNT and CDR2 YYREEE (reference sequence). CDR3 bases: TGTGCCAGCAGTCCCGCTTCGGGGAGGAGCTCCTACAATGAGCAGTTCTTC. This codes for CASSPASGRSSYNEQFF.

The CDR3 sequence is CASSPPQGSVTKNIQYF. In DNA form, the CDR3 reads TGTGCCAGCTCACCACCACAGGGGAGCGTGACCAAAAACATTCAGTACTTC. The rearrangement joins TRBV18 to TRBJ2-4; 7 nucleotides match TRBD1. CDR3 length equals 17 residues. CDR1 is KGHSH, CDR2 LQKENI, per germline. J gave up 2 bases and V 0 bases, and 7 bases lay outside the gene matches.

The V and J genes are TRBV4-1 and TRBJ2-7; 7 bases are a match to TRBD2. CDR1 is MGHRA, CDR2 YSYEKL, per germline. Trimming cost V 3 bases and J 2 bases; bases outside gene matches: 4. CDR3 length: 14 residues. CDR3 loop: CASSQASGAYEQYF. CDR3 DNA sequence: TGCGCCAGCAGCCAGGCTAGCGGAGCCTACGAGCAGTACTTC.

This chain joins TRBV6-5 and TRBJ2-7; 8 bases are a match to TRBD2. Germline CDR1 MNHEY, CDR2 SVGAGI. The CDR3 spans 14 residues. V shed 8 bases, J shed 2 bases, and the junction held 8 bases outside the gene matches. Written as DNA, the CDR3 is TGTGCCAGCGGTAGCGGGACGGGCCCCTACGAGCAGTACTTC. Its protein is CASGSGTGPYEQYF.

V usage is TRBV7-9 and J usage is TRBJ2-1; TRBD1 matches 10 bases. Germline CDR1 and CDR2: SEHNR and FQNEAQ (reference sequence). With V trimmed by 5 bases and J by 3 bases, 10 bases remained unmatched. The CDR3 totals 17 residues. The CDR3 sequence: CASSPAPTGGSYNEQFF. In nucleotides, the CDR3 is TGTGCCAGCAGCCCAGCACCGACAGGGGGCAGCTACAATGAGCAGTTCTTC.

The chain has TRBV28 and TRBJ2-5, with 7 bases fitting TRBD1. The germline CDR1 and CDR2 sequences are MDHEN and SYDVKM. The length of the CDR3 is 14 residues. With V trimmed by 3 bases and J by 7 bases, 8 bases remained unmatched. The CDR3 here is CASSLSGGRGTQYF. CDR3 in DNA: TGTGCCAGCAGTTTGTCAGGGGGACGGGGGACCCAGTACTTC. Together with reference TRBV28 and TRBJ2-5, the CDR3 gives the full variable domain: DVKVTQSSRYLVKRTGEKVFLECVQDMDHENMFWYRQDPGLGLRLIYFSYDVKMKEKGDIPEGYSVSREKKERFSLILESASTNQTSMYLCASSLSGGRGTQYFGPGTRLLVL.

The chain links TRBV5-1 to TRBJ1-1; D is ambiguous. The V end lost 0 bases, the J end lost 1 base, and 10 bases lay between the germline ends. Germline V gives CDR1 SGHRS, CDR2 YFSETQ. CDR3 size: 15 residues. Here the CDR3 reads CASSLGFYGNTEAFF. For the CDR3, the DNA is TGCGCCAGCAGCTTGGGGTTCTATGGGAACACTGAAGCTTTCTTT.

This rearrangement joins TRBV4-1 to TRBJ1-2, with D possibly matching TRBD1 (6 bases). The germline V gene encodes CDR1 MGHRA and CDR2 YSYEKL. The CDR3 is 15 residues long. Trimming took 0 bases from V and 7 from J, leaving 15 bases between them. CDR3 DNA: TGCGCCAGCAGCCAAGATAGGGGGGAGGGTTTTGGCTACACCTTC. This codes for CASSQDRGEGFGYTF.

The count of this clone is one. The chain uses TRBV18 and TRBJ2-7; 11 nucleotides align to TRBD1. Germline CDR1 is KGHSH and CDR2 is LQKENI. This CDR3 spans 13 amino acids. The trim removed 4 bases at V and 6 bases at J, leaving 2 bases unmatched. In nucleotides, the CDR3 is TGTGCCAGCTCACGGGGACAGGGGGGCGAGCAGTACTTC. Translated: CASSRGQGGEQYF.

A single count supports this clone. The chain employs TRBV18 and TRBJ2-1; 9 nucleotides line up with TRBD1. Germline CDR1 reads KGHSH; CDR2 reads LQKENI. The CDR3 has 15 residues. The J segment lost 5 bases and the V segment lost 5 bases, leaving 7 bases of the junction unmatched. The CDR3 here is CASSLGQGDNNEQFF. The CDR3 coding sequence is TGTGCCAGCTCATTGGGACAGGGAGATAACAATGAGCAGTTCTTC.

The chain recombines TRBV11-2 with TRBJ2-7; 9 nucleotides agree with TRBD1. J lost 6 bases, V lost 5 bases, and 17 bases had no gene match. There are 17 residues in the CDR3. Germline V gene sequence: CDR1 SGHAT, CDR2 FQNNGV. The CDR3 sequence is CASSLGGVGQGIGEQYF. In DNA form, the CDR3 reads TGTGCCAGCAGCCTAGGGGGAGTAGGACAGGGGATCGGCGAGCAGTACTTC.

The V and J genes are TRBV5-4 and TRBJ2-7; weak D call: TRBD2 (6 bases). Per germline, CDR1 SGHNT and CDR2 YYREEE (reference sequence). This CDR3 contains 15 residues. Trimming stripped 0 bases from V and 6 bases from J, with 16 bases between. CDR3 DNA sequence: TGTGCCAGCAGCTTGGCGGAGGGGCCAACAAGCGAGCAGTACTTC. Its protein product is CASSLAEGPTSEQYF.

The V and J genes are TRBV7-8 and TRBJ2-6; 7 positions agree with TRBD1. The germline V gene encodes CDR1 SGHVS and CDR2 FQNEAQ. V trimming: 2 bases; J trimming: 3 bases; junction bases outside the gene matches: 13. The CDR3 runs to 19 residues. CDR3 region: CASSLRGPTRRHGANVLTF. CDR3 DNA sequence: TGTGCCAGCAGCTTAAGGGGGCCAACACGGCGTCATGGGGCCAACGTCCTGACTTTC.

V usage is TRBV7-9 and J usage is TRBJ1-2; a possible D gene is TRBD1 (6 bases). V lost 5 bases to trimming and J lost 0 bases, with 22 bases between them. Germline-derived CDR1 and CDR2 are SEHNR and FQNEAQ (reference sequence). The CDR3 runs to 18 residues. The CDR3: CASSPQQQGTSANYGYTF. CDR3 coding DNA: TGTGCCAGCAGCCCTCAGCAACAGGGTACCTCGGCTAACTATGGCTACACCTTC. The whole variable domain, filled in from reference TRBV7-9 and TRBJ1-2, reads DTGVSQNPRHKITKRGQNVTFRCDPISEHNRLYWYRQTLGQGPEFLTYFQNEAQLEKSRLLSDRFSAERPKGSFSTLEIQRTEQGDSAMYLCASSPQQQGTSANYGYTFGSGTRLTVV.

The chain uses TRBV30 and TRBJ2-2; 8 positions match TRBD1. There are 15 residues in the CDR3. V trimming: 5 bases; J trimming: 6 bases; junction bases outside the gene matches: 11. The V gene's germline CDR1 is GTSNPN and CDR2 SVGIG (reference sequence). CDR3 DNA: TGTGCCTGGGGGACAGGCCTTGATTCGGCCGGGGAGCTGTTTTTT. Translation gives CAWGTGLDSAGELFF.

This chain connects TRBV11-2 to TRBJ2-7; 8 nucleotides match TRBD1. The CDR3 is made up of 15 amino acids. Trimming took 5 bases from V and 5 from J; bases not matched to a gene: 11. The V gene's germline CDR1 is SGHAT and CDR2 FQNNGV. CDR3 DNA sequence: TGTGCCAGCAGCGACGTAGGACAGGGACTCCACGAGCAGTACTTC. Translating it yields CASSDVGQGLHEQYF.

V usage is TRBV14 and J usage is TRBJ1-4, with TRBD1 as a possible D gene (5 bases). The germline V gene has CDR1 SGHDN and CDR2 FVKESK. Trimming left V 4 bases short and J 3 bases short, with 15 bases between. This CDR3 spans 16 amino acids. The CDR3 DNA is TGTGCCAGCAGCCCAAGAAGTTGGGGGGCTAATGAAAAACTGTTTTTT. Encoded protein: CASSPRSWGANEKLFF.

The chain joins TRBV14 to TRBJ2-3, with TRBD2 identical over 7 bases. This CDR3 spans 16 amino acids. From germline, CDR1 is SGHDN and CDR2 FVKESK. With 2 bases clipped from V and 2 bases from J, the junction kept 7 bases outside the gene matches. The CDR3 coding sequence is TGTGCCAGCAGCCAAAGAATCGGGGGGTCCACAGATACGCAGTATTTT. It yields the protein CASSQRIGGSTDTQYF.